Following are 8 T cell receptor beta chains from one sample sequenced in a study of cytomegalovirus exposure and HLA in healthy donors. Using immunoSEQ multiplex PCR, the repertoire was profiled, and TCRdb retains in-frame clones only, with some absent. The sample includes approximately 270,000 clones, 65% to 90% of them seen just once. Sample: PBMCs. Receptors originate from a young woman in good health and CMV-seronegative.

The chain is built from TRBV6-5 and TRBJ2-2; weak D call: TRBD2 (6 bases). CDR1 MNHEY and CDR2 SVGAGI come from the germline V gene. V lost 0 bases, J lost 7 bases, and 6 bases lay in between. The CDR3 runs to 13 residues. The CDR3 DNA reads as TGTGCCAGCAGTTACTCGGAGGGCGGGGAGCTGTTTTTT. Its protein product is CASSYSEGGELFF.

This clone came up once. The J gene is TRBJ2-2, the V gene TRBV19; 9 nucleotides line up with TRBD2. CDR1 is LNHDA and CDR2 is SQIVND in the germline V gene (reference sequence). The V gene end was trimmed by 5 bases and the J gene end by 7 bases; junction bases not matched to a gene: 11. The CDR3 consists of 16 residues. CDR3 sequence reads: CASSGSSGAPSGELFF. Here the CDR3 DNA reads TGTGCCAGTAGTGGGTCTAGCGGGGCCCCTAGCGGGGAGCTGTTTTTT.

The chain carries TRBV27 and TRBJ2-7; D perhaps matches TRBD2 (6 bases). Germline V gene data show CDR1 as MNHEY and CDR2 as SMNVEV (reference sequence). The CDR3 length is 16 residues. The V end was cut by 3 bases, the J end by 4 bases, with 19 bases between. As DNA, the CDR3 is TGTGCCAGCAGTTTTTCTTTCGGGACTGTGCGGTACGAGCAGTACTTC. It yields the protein CASSFSFGTVRYEQYF.

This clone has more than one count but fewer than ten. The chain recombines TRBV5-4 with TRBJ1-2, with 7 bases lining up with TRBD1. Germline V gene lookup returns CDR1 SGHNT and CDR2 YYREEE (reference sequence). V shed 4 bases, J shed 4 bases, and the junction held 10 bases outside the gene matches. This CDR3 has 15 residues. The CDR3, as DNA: TGTGCCAGCAGCCTTATTGAGGGGGCTGGCTATGGCTACACCTTC. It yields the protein CASSLIEGAGYGYTF.

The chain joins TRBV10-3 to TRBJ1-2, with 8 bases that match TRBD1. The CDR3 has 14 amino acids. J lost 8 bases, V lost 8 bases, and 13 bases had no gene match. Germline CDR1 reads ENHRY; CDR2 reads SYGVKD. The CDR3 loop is CAIRLTGYRGGYTF. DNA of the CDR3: TGTGCCATCCGACTTACGGGATACAGGGGGGGCTACACCTTC.

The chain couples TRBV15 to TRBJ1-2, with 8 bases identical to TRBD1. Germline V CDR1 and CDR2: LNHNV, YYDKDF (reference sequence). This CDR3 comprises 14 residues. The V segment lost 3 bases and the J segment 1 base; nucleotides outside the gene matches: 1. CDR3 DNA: TGTGCCACCAGCAGTGACAGGGGTAACTATGGCTACACCTTC. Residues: CATSSDRGNYGYTF.

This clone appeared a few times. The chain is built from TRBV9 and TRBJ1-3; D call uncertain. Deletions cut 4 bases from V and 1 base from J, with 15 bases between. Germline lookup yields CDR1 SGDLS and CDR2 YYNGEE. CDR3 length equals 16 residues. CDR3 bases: TGTGCCAGCAGCCCAACAAATCCGTGGTCTGGAAACACCATATATTTT. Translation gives CASSPTNPWSGNTIYF. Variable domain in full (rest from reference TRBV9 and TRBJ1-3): DSGVTQTPKHLITATGQRVTLRCSPRSGDLSVYWYQQSLDQGLQFLIQYYNGEERAKGNILERFSAQQFPDLHSELNLSSLELGDSALYFCASSPTNPWSGNTIYFGEGSWLTVV.

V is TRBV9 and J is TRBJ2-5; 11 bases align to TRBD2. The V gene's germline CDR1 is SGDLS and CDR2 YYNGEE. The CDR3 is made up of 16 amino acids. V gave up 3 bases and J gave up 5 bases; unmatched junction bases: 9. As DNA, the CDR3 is TGTGCCAGCAGCGCGGGGACTAGCGGTCCAGTGGAGACCCAGTACTTC. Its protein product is CASSAGTSGPVETQYF.